This T cell receptor (beta chain) was obtained from a study of shared clonotypes between healthy human individuals. Method: immunoSEQ multiplex PCR; TCRdb's copy keeps in-frame clones and lacks some. This repertoire shows around 2,000,000 clones, around 96% found once; its top ten account for 0.95% to 1.5%. In the naive CD8 group, cells lacked CD45RO and were positively selected for CCR7, so terminally differentiated effector memory CD45RA+ cells were left out. The junction had 6 bases not matched to a gene; V was cut back by 4 bases and J by 5 bases. This CDR3 is built from 14 residues. Germline assignment: CDR1 MNHEY and CDR2 SMNVEV (reference sequence).

The sequenced material came from naive CD8+ T cells sorted from blood. The source of this sequence is a man aged 18-30 years in good health. The chain employs TRBV27 and TRBJ2-5; 8 nucleotides agree with TRBD2. In nucleotides, the CDR3 is TGTGCCAGCAGTTCAGGGACTAGGTTGGAGACCCAGTACTTC. Its protein is CASSSGTRLETQYF.